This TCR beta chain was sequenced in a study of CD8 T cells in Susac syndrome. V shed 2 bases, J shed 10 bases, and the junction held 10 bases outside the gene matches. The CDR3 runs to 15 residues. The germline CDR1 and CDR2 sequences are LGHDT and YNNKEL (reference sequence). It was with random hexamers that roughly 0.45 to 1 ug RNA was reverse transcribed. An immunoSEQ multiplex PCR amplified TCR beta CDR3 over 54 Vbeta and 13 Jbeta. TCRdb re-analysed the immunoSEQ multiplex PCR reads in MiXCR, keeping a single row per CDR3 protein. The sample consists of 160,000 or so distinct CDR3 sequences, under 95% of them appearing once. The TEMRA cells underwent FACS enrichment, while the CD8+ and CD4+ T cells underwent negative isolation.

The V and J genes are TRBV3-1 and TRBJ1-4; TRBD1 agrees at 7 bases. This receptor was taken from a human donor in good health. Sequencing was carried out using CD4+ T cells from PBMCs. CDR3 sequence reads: CASSQQRTGVGKLFF. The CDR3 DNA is TGTGCCAGCAGCCAACAACGGACAGGAGTTGGAAAACTGTTTTTT.